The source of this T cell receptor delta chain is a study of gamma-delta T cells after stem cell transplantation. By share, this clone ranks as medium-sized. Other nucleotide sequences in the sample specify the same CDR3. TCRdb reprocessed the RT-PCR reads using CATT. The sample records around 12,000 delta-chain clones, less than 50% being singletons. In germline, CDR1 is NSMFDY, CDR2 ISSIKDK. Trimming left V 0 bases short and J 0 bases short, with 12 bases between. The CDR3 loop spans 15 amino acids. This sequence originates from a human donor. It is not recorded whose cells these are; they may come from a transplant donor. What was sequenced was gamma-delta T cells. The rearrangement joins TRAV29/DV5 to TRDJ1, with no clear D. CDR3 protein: CAASAETGDTDKLIF. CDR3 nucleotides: TGTGCAGCAAGCGCTGAAACAGGGGACACCGATAAACTCATCTTT.